A selection of T cell receptor beta chains follows, all from one sample in a study of blood T cell repertoires in COVID-19. This table comes from immunoSEQ multiplex PCR, and its TCRdb copy is limited to in-frame clones, with some not included. The table includes 400,000 to 500,000 clones, over 75% detected once. Sequencing was carried out using PBMCs or T cells enriched from blood (not recorded which). These TCRs come from a young woman who had been exposed to COVID-19. CDR3s include the opening cysteine and the closing phenylalanine or tryptophan. D genes are given only for firm matches. A clone size is listed for some rows: how often the clone was seen (once, few, many), or a class if it is expanded.

j_call | v_call | clone_size | cdr3_length | d_call | cdr3_aa | cdr3_nt
TRBJ1-1 | TRBV3-1/TRBV3-2 | . | 15 | . | CASSQAEYRGSEAFF | TGTGCCAGCAGCCAAGCGGAATATAGGGGTTCTGAAGCTTTCTTT
TRBJ2-7 | TRBV27 | . | 14 | TRBD2 | CASSFSSGGLEQYF | TGTGCCAGCAGTTTCTCCAGCGGGGGGCTCGAGCAGTACTTC
TRBJ2-1 | TRBV4-2 | . | 15 | . | CASSQERTSYNEQFF | TGTGCCAGCAGCCAAGAAAGGACAAGTTACAATGAGCAGTTCTTC
TRBJ2-1 | TRBV7-9 | . | 17 | TRBD1 | CASSLGGQLDSYNEQFF | TGTGCCAGCAGCTTAGGGGGACAGTTGGACTCCTACAATGAGCAGTTCTTC
TRBJ1-6 | TRBV19 | once | 16 | TRBD1 | CASSLTTGPYNSPLHF | TGTGCCAGTAGTCTGACGACAGGGCCCTATAATTCACCCCTCCACTTT
TRBJ2-1 | TRBV12-3/TRBV12-4 | . | 12 | . | CASSPQYDEQFF | TGTGCCAGCAGTCCGCAGTATGATGAGCAGTTCTTC
TRBJ2-7 | TRBV5-1 | . | 15 | TRBD1 | CASSRDRFSSYEQYF | TGCGCCAGCAGTCGGGACAGGTTCTCCTCCTACGAGCAGTACTTC
TRBJ2-7 | TRBV7-9 | . | 13 | TRBD2 | CASSLTPGGEQYF | TGTGCCAGCAGCTTAACACCGGGAGGCGAGCAGTACTTC
TRBJ1-5 | TRBV5-6 | . | 13 | . | CASSLQSNQPQHF | TGTGCCAGCAGCTTGCAGTCCAATCAGCCCCAGCATTTT
TRBJ1-2 | TRBV24-1 | . | 14 | . | CATSDLGRGDGYTF | TGTGCCACCAGTGATTTAGGTCGCGGGGATGGCTACACCTTC
TRBJ1-2 | TRBV4-1 | . | 18 | TRBD1 | CASSQDARTGTVFYGYTF | TGCGCCAGCAGCCAAGATGCCCGAACCGGGACAGTCTTTTATGGCTACACCTTC
TRBJ2-5 | TRBV5-1 | . | 13 | . | CASSFSVSETQYF | TGCGCCAGCAGCTTCTCGGTATCGGAGACCCAGTACTTC
TRBJ2-7 | TRBV6-5 | . | 14 | TRBD2 | CASSWREGYYEQYF | TGTGCCAGCAGTTGGCGGGAGGGCTACTACGAGCAGTACTTC
TRBJ1-2 | TRBV20-1 | . | 14 | . | CSASPGGTYYGYTF | TGCAGTGCTAGTCCAGGAGGGACTTACTATGGCTACACCTTC
TRBJ2-3 | TRBV19 | . | 20 | . | CASSIRSRGVPDRNTDTQYF | TGTGCCAGTAGTATAAGAAGCCGGGGGGTCCCCGACAGGAACACAGATACGCAGTATTTT
TRBJ1-3 | TRBV2 | . | 14 | . | CASKPGNGGNTIYF | TGTGCCAGCAAACCAGGGAATGGCGGAAACACCATATATTTT
TRBJ1-1 | TRBV14 | . | 13 | . | CASSRTGKTEAFF | TGTGCCAGCAGCCGAACGGGGAAAACTGAAGCTTTCTTT
TRBJ2-5 | TRBV5-1 | . | 15 | TRBD2 | CASSLASGREETQYF | TGCGCCAGCAGCTTGGCTAGCGGGAGGGAAGAGACCCAGTACTTC
TRBJ1-1 | TRBV5-6 | . | 16 | TRBD1 | CASSFLVGQGITEAFF | TGTGCCAGCAGCTTCCTAGTGGGACAGGGAATAACTGAAGCTTTCTTT
TRBJ2-2 | TRBV6-1 | . | 19 | TRBD2 | CASSDPASGGRKNTGELFF | TGTGCCAGCAGTGATCCGGCTAGCGGGGGCCGGAAAAACACCGGGGAGCTGTTTTTT
TRBJ1-1 | TRBV6-5 | . | 14 | TRBD1 | CASSYWGQGTEAFF | TGTGCCAGCAGTTACTGGGGACAGGGCACTGAAGCTTTCTTT
TRBJ1-3 | TRBV6-5 | . | 16 | . | CASSWASGPSGNTIYF | TGTGCCAGCAGTTGGGCCTCAGGCCCCTCTGGAAACACCATATATTTT
TRBJ1-2 | TRBV7-2 | . | 14 | . | CASSLSSSDYGYTF | TGTGCCAGCAGCTTGTCCAGTTCCGACTATGGCTACACCTTC
TRBJ2-7 | TRBV5-4 | . | 14 | . | CASSLEQGPYEQYF | TGTGCCAGCAGCTTGGAACAGGGACCCTACGAGCAGTACTTC
TRBJ2-2 | TRBV4-2 | . | 19 | TRBD2 | CASSQDLWGGYANTGELFF | TGTGCCAGCAGCCAAGATCTCTGGGGAGGGTATGCGAACACCGGGGAGCTGTTTTTT
TRBJ1-1 | TRBV7-3 | . | 14 | . | CASSLNPGNTEAFF | TGTGCCAGCAGCTTAAACCCAGGGAACACTGAAGCTTTCTTT
TRBJ2-6 | TRBV3-1/TRBV3-2 | . | 18 | . | CASSAYRDTRSGANVLTF | TGTGCCAGCAGCGCATACCGGGACACCCGCTCTGGGGCCAACGTCCTGACTTTC
TRBJ2-5 | TRBV4-3 | . | 17 | TRBD2 | CASSQDADLAGVYPQYF | TGCGCCAGCAGCCAAGACGCCGACCTAGCGGGGGTATATCCCCAGTACTTC
TRBJ1-4 | TRBV9 | . | 17 | . | CASSVGGTSATNEKLFF | TGTGCCAGCAGCGTAGGAGGGACATCGGCAACTAATGAAAAACTGTTTTTT
TRBJ2-7 | TRBV5-4 | . | 13 | . | CASSLRGEDEQYF | TGTGCCAGCAGCCTCAGGGGAGAAGACGAGCAGTACTTC
TRBJ1-2 | TRBV18 | few | 15 | . | CASSPKPRRNYGYTF | TGTGCCAGCTCACCCAAGCCAAGGAGGAACTATGGCTACACCTTC
TRBJ2-1 | TRBV28 | . | 15 | TRBD1 | CASSGTGASYNEQFF | TGTGCCAGCAGTGGCACAGGGGCTTCCTACAATGAGCAGTTCTTC
TRBJ1-5 | TRBV28 | . | 15 | . | CASSKRGASDQPQHF | TGTGCCAGCAGTAAACGGGGGGCCAGTGATCAGCCCCAGCATTTT
TRBJ1-2 | TRBV6-5 | . | 15 | TRBD1 | CASRPGQGANYGYTF | TGTGCCAGCAGACCCGGACAGGGGGCTAACTATGGCTACACCTTC
TRBJ1-2 | TRBV29-1 | . | 13 | . | CSVTFLNLNGYTF | TGCAGCGTTACGTTTTTAAACTTAAATGGCTACACCTTC
TRBJ2-2 | TRBV27 | . | 13 | . | CASSWLGAGELFF | TGTGCCAGCAGTTGGCTAGGAGCCGGGGAGCTGTTTTTT
TRBJ2-2 | TRBV19 | . | 12 | . | CASSTNTGELFF | TGTGCCAGTAGCACGAACACCGGGGAGCTGTTTTTT